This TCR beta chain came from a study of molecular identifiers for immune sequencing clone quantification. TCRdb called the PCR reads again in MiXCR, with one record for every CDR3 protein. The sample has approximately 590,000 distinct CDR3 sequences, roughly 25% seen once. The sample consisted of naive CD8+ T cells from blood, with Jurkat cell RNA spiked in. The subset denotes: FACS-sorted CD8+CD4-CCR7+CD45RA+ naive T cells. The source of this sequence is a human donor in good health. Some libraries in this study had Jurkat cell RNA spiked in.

CDR3 in amino acids: CASSRDRNYGYTF. The DNA for the CDR3 is TGCGCCAGCAGCCGTGACAGAAACTATGGCTACACCTTC. The rearrangement links TRBV4-1 to TRBJ1-2, with D possibly being TRBD1 (5 bases). Trimming removed 4 bases from V and 2 bases from J, with 8 bases in between. Looked up from germline, CDR1 is MGHRA and CDR2 is YSYEKL. The CDR3 is 13 residues long.